These 21 T cell receptor beta chains came from one sample sequenced in a study of identical twins. TCRdb used MiXCR to reprocess the 5' RACE reads, holding one entry per CDR3 protein. The sample consists of a few hundred thousand distinct CDR3 sequences, about 18% of them appearing once. The sequenced sample consisted of naive T cells sorted from blood. The receptors were sampled from a man aged 45-65 years in good health.

The chain uses TRBV7-8 and TRBJ2-7; D tentatively fits TRBD1 or TRBD2 (5 bases each). V lost 2 bases to trimming and J lost 6 bases, with 17 bases between them. CDR3 size: 15 residues. Germline values: CDR1 SGHVS, CDR2 FQNEAQ. For the CDR3, the DNA is TGTGCCAGCAGCTTACTTTCCAGGGCTCGGGGCGAGCAGTACTTC. It translates to CASSLLSRARGEQYF.

This chain connects TRBV15 to TRBJ2-7; the match to TRBD2 covers 14 bases. CDR3 length equals 17 residues. J gave up 3 bases and V 3 bases, and 7 bases lay outside the gene matches. Germline assignment: CDR1 LNHNV and CDR2 YYDKDF (reference sequence). CDR3: CATSREGLAGAVYEQYF. The CDR3 DNA reads TGTGCCACCAGCAGGGAGGGACTAGCGGGGGCGGTCTACGAGCAGTACTTC.

The CDR3 region is CASSFLGSALNEQFF. CDR3 DNA: TGCGCCAGCAGCTTCTTGGGGTCTGCCCTTAATGAGCAGTTCTTC. The rearrangement joins TRBV5-1 to TRBJ2-1; D remains unclear. Germline CDR1 and CDR2: SGHRS and YFSETQ. The CDR3 totals 15 residues. Trimming took off 2 bases at V and 7 bases at J, with 16 bases between the two ends.

This clonotype has a handful of counts. This chain connects TRBV12-3 or TRBV12-4 to TRBJ1-4; TRBD1 might be the D (5 bases). Trimming removed 7 bases from V and 7 bases from J, with 19 bases in between. This CDR3 region has 15 residues. The CDR3 reads CASTRRGGVSEKLFF. CDR3 in DNA: TGTGCCAGCACCCGTCGGGGGGGAGTTAGTGAAAAACTGTTTTTT.

At least ten counts were recorded for this clonotype. The CDR3 region is CASSFLTTDTQYF. CDR3 coding DNA: TGTGCCAGCAGTTTTTTGACAACAGATACGCAGTATTTT. This rearrangement joins TRBV27 to TRBJ2-3, with no clear D. CDR3 length: 13 amino acids. Trimming shortened V by 3 bases and J by 3 bases, and 7 bases separated the two germline ends. Germline CDR1 and CDR2: MNHEY and SMNVEV (reference sequence).

This clonotype was counted ten times or more. J is TRBJ1-2 and V is TRBV6-5; D may be TRBD1 (6 bases). Trimming shortened V by 4 bases and J by 8 bases, and 17 bases separated the two germline ends. The CDR3 totals 14 residues. In germline, CDR1 is MNHEY, CDR2 SVGAGI. CDR3 protein: CASSSPVGGNGYTF. The CDR3 DNA follows: TGTGCCAGCAGTTCCCCCGTTGGGGGCAACGGCTACACCTTC.

This clonotype was counted only a few times. V gene TRBV29-1 combines with J gene TRBJ2-3; 9 bases map to TRBD2. V dropped 3 bases and J dropped 0; count of bases not matched to a gene: 7. Germline V gene data show CDR1 as SQVTM and CDR2 as ANQGSEA. The CDR3 length is 16 residues. This CDR3 reads CSVDPTSGSSTDTQYF. CDR3 in DNA: TGCAGCGTTGACCCGACTAGCGGATCTAGCACAGATACGCAGTATTTT.

This clonotype was observed a handful of times. The chain joins TRBV15 to TRBJ2-7; possible D gene TRBD2, 6 bases. CDR1 is LNHNV and CDR2 is YYDKDF in the germline V gene (reference sequence). Trimming took off 8 bases at V and 4 bases at J, with 12 bases between the two ends. The CDR3 contains 12 residues. In DNA, the CDR3 is TGTGCCACCTCAGGACGGGAGTACGAGCAGTACTTC. It translates to CATSGREYEQYF.

Notes on this clonotype: Since a much larger clone is just one base distant, this may be a read error. The chain carries TRBV7-8 and TRBJ1-1, with a tentative D call TRBD1 (6 bases). Germline V gives CDR1 SGHVS, CDR2 FQNEAQ. Trimming removed 5 bases from V and 1 base from J, with 8 bases in between. The CDR3 consists of 13 residues. The CDR3 nucleotides read TGTGCCAGCAGCAACAGGGAGAACACTGAAGCTTTCTTT. Amino acid sequence: CASSNRENTEAFF.

In this sample, this clonotype turned up a few times. V and J are TRBV12-3 or TRBV12-4 and TRBJ2-7, with D possibly being TRBD1 (6 bases). V lost 5 bases and J lost 6, with 11 bases in between. The CDR3 is made up of 12 amino acids. The CDR3 here is CASSKTGSEQYF. In DNA, the CDR3 is TGTGCCAGCAGTAAAACAGGGTCCGAGCAGTACTTC.

This clonotype has more than one count but fewer than ten. CDR3 bases: TGCGCCAGCAGCTTGGTACGACTCCGGGACAGGGCCCACGAGCAGTACTTC. Its protein is CASSLVRLRDRAHEQYF. The chain couples TRBV5-1 to TRBJ2-7, with 9 bases identical to TRBD1. Germline V gene data show CDR1 as SGHRS and CDR2 as YFSETQ. This CDR3 spans 17 amino acids. The V segment lost 0 bases and the J segment 5 bases; nucleotides outside the gene matches: 12.

This clonotype was recorded at least ten times. The rearrangement joins TRBV27 to TRBJ2-7; 10 nucleotides match TRBD1. CDR1 and CDR2 from the germline V gene are MNHEY and SMNVEV (reference sequence). V lost 6 bases and J lost 9; bases outside the gene matches: 17. The CDR3 totals 16 residues. Written as DNA, the CDR3 is TGTGCCAGCAGCTCCCTCCGACAGGGGGCTCTTCGGGGGCAGTACTTC. It codes for CASSSLRQGALRGQYF.

V usage is TRBV10-1 and J usage is TRBJ2-1; D remains unclear. This CDR3 region has 12 residues. V shed 3 bases and J shed 8 bases, with 8 bases lying between them. Germline values: CDR1 WNHNN, CDR2 SYGVQD (reference sequence). CDR3 sequence reads: CASSDSPYEQFF. The CDR3, as DNA: TGCGCCAGCAGTGATTCCCCTTATGAGCAGTTCTTC.

CDR3 DNA sequence: TGTGCCAGCAGTTGGACCGGACTAGCGGGAGGTACGCAGTATTTT. This gives the protein CASSWTGLAGGTQYF. The chain employs TRBV27 and TRBJ2-3; 14 bases are a match to TRBD2. Trimming at V came to 4 bases and at J to 8 bases, leaving 5 bases not matched to a gene. Germline CDR1 reads MNHEY; CDR2 reads SMNVEV (reference sequence). The CDR3 runs to 15 residues.

This clonotype has just a few counts. The genes are TRBV28 and TRBJ2-1; D is possibly TRBD1 (5 bases). The CDR3 is made up of 15 amino acids. Germline CDR1 is MDHEN and CDR2 is SYDVKM. V was clipped by 5 bases and J by 9 bases, with 20 bases between them. CDR3: CASSTPLRVFGEQFF. DNA for the CDR3: TGTGCCAGCAGTACTCCTCTCAGGGTTTTCGGTGAGCAGTTCTTC. Together with reference TRBV28 and TRBJ2-1, the CDR3 gives the full variable domain: DVKVTQSSRYLVKRTGEKVFLECVQDMDHENMFWYRQDPGLGLRLIYFSYDVKMKEKGDIPEGYSVSREKKERFSLILESASTNQTSMYLCASSTPLRVFGEQFFGPGTRLTVL.

The CDR3 spells CASSSTKPGLAGGPQYEQYF. The CDR3 bases are TGTGCCAGCAGCTCAACGAAACCGGGACTAGCGGGAGGGCCTCAGTACGAGCAGTACTTC. The J gene is TRBJ2-7, the V gene TRBV11-1; 16 nucleotides agree with TRBD2. Germline CDR1 SGHAT, CDR2 FQDESV (reference sequence). V shed 4 bases, J shed 4 bases, and the junction held 16 bases outside the gene matches. CDR3 length: 20 amino acids.

Only a few counts were recorded for this clonotype. This chain joins TRBV6-5 and TRBJ2-1, with D perhaps matching TRBD1 or TRBD2 (6 bases each). CDR3 length equals 14 residues. Trimming pared 2 bases from V and 7 bases from J, leaving 12 bases between. Germline V lookup: CDR1 MNHEY, CDR2 SVGAGI. CDR3 amino acids: CASSYKPGANEQFF. In DNA form, the CDR3 reads TGTGCCAGCAGTTACAAGCCGGGGGCAAATGAGCAGTTCTTC.

This clonotype was seen at least ten times. The J gene is TRBJ1-2, the V gene TRBV29-1; D not resolved. CDR1 SQVTM and CDR2 ANQGSEA come from the germline V gene. This CDR3 comprises 11 residues. Trimming removed 3 bases from V and 8 bases from J, with 10 bases in between. The CDR3 DNA follows: TGCAGCGTTGATAGCTTGGAAGGCTACACCTTC. As protein: CSVDSLEGYTF.

The chain combines TRBV24-1 with TRBJ2-3; D not certain. Germline lookup yields CDR1 KGHDR and CDR2 SFDVKD. V was pared by 3 bases and J by 1 base, with 10 bases between. The CDR3 is made up of 15 amino acids. The CDR3 DNA reads as TGTGCCACCAGTGATACTCGTAGGGGCACAGATACGCAGTATTTT. This gives the protein CATSDTRRGTDTQYF.

This clonotype was detected ten times or more. The chain employs TRBV6-1 and TRBJ2-7; D is unclear. Per the germline V gene, CDR1 is MNHNS and CDR2 is SASEGT. V was trimmed by 6 bases and J by 0 bases, leaving 9 bases between them. This CDR3 is built from 13 residues. In DNA, the CDR3 is TGTGCCAGCAGGACGGGTGACTCCTACGAGCAGTACTTC. This translates into CASRTGDSYEQYF.

This clonotype was counted ten times or more. The chain uses TRBV20-1 and TRBJ1-2, with D unclear. V lost 1 base, J lost 4 bases, and 7 bases lay in between. The CDR3 contains 12 residues. CDR1 is DFQATT and CDR2 is SNEGSKA in the germline V gene (reference sequence). CDR3 nucleotide sequence: TGCAGTGCTAGAGTAGGCTTCTATGGCTACACCTTC. It specifies CSARVGFYGYTF.